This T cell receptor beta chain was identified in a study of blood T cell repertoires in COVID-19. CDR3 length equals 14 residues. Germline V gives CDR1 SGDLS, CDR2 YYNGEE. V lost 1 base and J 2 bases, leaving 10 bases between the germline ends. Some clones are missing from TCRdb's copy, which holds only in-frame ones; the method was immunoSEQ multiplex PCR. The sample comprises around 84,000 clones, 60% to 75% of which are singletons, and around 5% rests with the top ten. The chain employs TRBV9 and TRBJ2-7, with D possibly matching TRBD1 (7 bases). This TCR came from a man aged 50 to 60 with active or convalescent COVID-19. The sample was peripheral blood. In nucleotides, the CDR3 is TGTGCCAGCAGCGTACAGGGGGGCCCCTACGAGCAGTACTTC. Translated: CASSVQGGPYEQYF.